Listed below are T cell receptor beta chains from one sample, sequenced in a study of CD8 T cells in Susac syndrome. Each CDR3 protein is one row after TCRdb ran MiXCR on the immunoSEQ multiplex PCR reads. The repertoire includes 330,000 or so distinct CDR3 sequences, around 85% of them detected once, and roughly 0.21% sits in the top ten. Sequences were obtained from CD8+ T cells from PBMCs. These receptors were obtained from a human donor with multiple sclerosis. CDR3s include the opening cysteine and the closing phenylalanine or tryptophan. A D gene is named only where the DNA matches it firmly. Only part of the rows carry a size: once, few, many, or a class if the clone is expanded.

V gene: TRBV6-1
clone size: few
CDR3 length: 14
J gene: TRBJ2-7
D gene: TRBD1
CDR3 protein: CASSPTGVNYEQYF
CDR3 DNA: TGTGCCAGCAGTCCGACAGGGGTCAACTACGAGCAGTACTTC

V gene: TRBV7-2
clone size: -
CDR3 length: 19
J gene: TRBJ2-7
D gene: TRBD2
CDR3 protein: CASSRKGLAGGPLSYEQYF
CDR3 DNA: TGTGCCAGCAGCCGGAAGGGACTAGCGGGAGGGCCCTTATCCTACGAGCAGTACTTC

V gene: TRBV9
clone size: -
CDR3 length: 14
J gene: TRBJ2-3
D gene: -
CDR3 protein: CASSAEGSTDTQYF
CDR3 DNA: TGTGCCAGCAGCGCAGAAGGTAGCACAGATACGCAGTATTTT

V gene: TRBV15
clone size: -
CDR3 length: 13
J gene: TRBJ1-3
D gene: -
CDR3 protein: CATSFPAGNTIYF
CDR3 DNA: TGTGCCACCAGCTTCCCGGCTGGAAACACCATATATTTT

V gene: TRBV4-3
clone size: -
CDR3 length: 16
J gene: TRBJ2-1
D gene: TRBD2
CDR3 protein: CASSQDGSSGRSRQFF
CDR3 DNA: TGCGCCAGCAGCCAAGATGGGAGTAGCGGGAGATCAAGGCAGTTCTTC

V gene: TRBV12-3/TRBV12-4
clone size: -
CDR3 length: 14
J gene: TRBJ2-7
D gene: TRBD2
CDR3 protein: CASSTAGGYYEQYF
CDR3 DNA: TGTGCCAGCAGTACCGCGGGAGGGTACTACGAGCAGTACTTC

V gene: TRBV28
clone size: -
CDR3 length: 15
J gene: TRBJ2-5
D gene: -
CDR3 protein: CATSPARGIQETQYF
CDR3 DNA: TGTGCCACCTCACCGGCCAGGGGTATCCAAGAGACCCAGTACTTC

V gene: TRBV19
clone size: -
CDR3 length: 15
J gene: TRBJ1-1
D gene: TRBD1
CDR3 protein: CASRRLATGDTEAFF
CDR3 DNA: TGTGCCAGTAGGCGCCTCGCGACAGGGGACACTGAAGCTTTCTTT

V gene: TRBV25-1
clone size: -
CDR3 length: 15
J gene: TRBJ2-2
D gene: -
CDR3 protein: CASSKTDWNTGELFF
CDR3 DNA: TGTGCCAGCAGTAAAACCGACTGGAACACCGGGGAGCTGTTTTTT

V gene: TRBV19
clone size: -
CDR3 length: 15
J gene: TRBJ2-6
D gene: -
CDR3 protein: CASSIDVGGRNVLTF
CDR3 DNA: TGTGCCAGTAGTATAGACGTCGGGGGACGAAACGTCCTGACTTTC

V gene: TRBV6-2/TRBV6-3
clone size: -
CDR3 length: 14
J gene: TRBJ2-5
D gene: -
CDR3 protein: CASSFRDIQETQYF
CDR3 DNA: TGTGCCAGCAGTTTCCGGGACATCCAAGAGACCCAGTACTTC

V gene: TRBV6-2/TRBV6-3
clone size: -
CDR3 length: 16
J gene: TRBJ2-5
D gene: TRBD2
CDR3 protein: CASRDPVAGGEETQYF
CDR3 DNA: TGTGCCAGCAGGGACCCAGTAGCGGGAGGGGAGGAGACCCAGTACTTC

V gene: TRBV29-1
clone size: -
CDR3 length: 15
J gene: TRBJ2-3
D gene: -
CDR3 protein: CSVEDWLGDTDTQYF
CDR3 DNA: TGCAGCGTTGAAGATTGGCTAGGGGACACAGATACGCAGTATTTT

V gene: TRBV4-3
clone size: -
CDR3 length: 16
J gene: TRBJ2-7
D gene: -
CDR3 protein: CASSQDLMQAVNEQYF
CDR3 DNA: TGCGCCAGCAGCCAAGATCTTATGCAGGCGGTGAACGAGCAGTACTTC

V gene: TRBV16
clone size: few
CDR3 length: 12
J gene: TRBJ2-1
D gene: -
CDR3 protein: CASSQLANEQFF
CDR3 DNA: TGTGCCAGCAGCCAGTTGGCGAATGAGCAGTTCTTC

V gene: TRBV14
clone size: -
CDR3 length: 18
J gene: TRBJ2-1
D gene: TRBD2
CDR3 protein: CASSQDPPRAGRYNEQFF
CDR3 DNA: TGTGCCAGCAGCCAAGACCCCCCCAGAGCGGGGCGATACAATGAGCAGTTCTTC

V gene: TRBV6-2/TRBV6-3
clone size: -
CDR3 length: 23
J gene: TRBJ2-3
D gene: TRBD2
CDR3 protein: CASSHLRTSGGYLRDPSTDTQYF
CDR3 DNA: TGTGCCAGCAGTCACCTAAGGACTAGCGGGGGTTACCTTAGGGATCCTAGCACAGATACGCAGTATTTT

V gene: TRBV18
clone size: few
CDR3 length: 15
J gene: TRBJ1-5
D gene: -
CDR3 protein: CASSPTGLGNQPQHF
CDR3 DNA: TGTGCCAGCTCACCGACAGGTCTGGGTAATCAGCCCCAGCATTTT

V gene: TRBV28
clone size: once
CDR3 length: 15
J gene: TRBJ1-4
D gene: -
CDR3 protein: CASSLFGGEGEKLFF
CDR3 DNA: TGTGCCAGCAGTTTATTCGGGGGAGAGGGCGAAAAACTGTTTTTT

V gene: TRBV29-1
clone size: -
CDR3 length: 13
J gene: TRBJ1-4
D gene: -
CDR3 protein: CSVADNWNEKLFF
CDR3 DNA: TGCAGCGTTGCTGACAACTGGAATGAAAAACTGTTTTTT

V gene: TRBV7-6
clone size: -
CDR3 length: 14
J gene: TRBJ2-7
D gene: -
CDR3 protein: CASSRVAESYEQYF
CDR3 DNA: TGTGCCAGCAGCCGGGTAGCGGAATCCTACGAGCAGTACTTC

V gene: TRBV4-1
clone size: -
CDR3 length: 13
J gene: TRBJ1-5
D gene: -
CDR3 protein: CASSQVGRQPQHF
CDR3 DNA: TGCGCCAGCAGCCAAGTCGGACGTCAGCCCCAGCATTTT

V gene: TRBV27
clone size: -
CDR3 length: 15
J gene: TRBJ1-1
D gene: TRBD1
CDR3 protein: CASSPPNRGNTEAFF
CDR3 DNA: TGTGCCAGCAGTCCCCCAAACAGGGGCAACACTGAAGCTTTCTTT

V gene: TRBV6-1
clone size: -
CDR3 length: 17
J gene: TRBJ2-7
D gene: -
CDR3 protein: CASSEAPGPSMGYEQYF
CDR3 DNA: TGTGCCAGCAGTGAAGCGCCCGGACCTTCAATGGGCTACGAGCAGTACTTC

V gene: TRBV4-3
clone size: -
CDR3 length: 14
J gene: TRBJ2-3
D gene: TRBD2
CDR3 protein: CASSLGGGGDTQYF
CDR3 DNA: TGCGCCAGCAGCCTCGGCGGGGGGGGTGATACGCAGTATTTT

V gene: TRBV28
clone size: -
CDR3 length: 15
J gene: TRBJ1-5
D gene: TRBD1
CDR3 protein: CASTPLQGASQPQHF
CDR3 DNA: TGTGCCAGCACCCCCCTACAGGGGGCTAGCCAGCCCCAGCATTTT